The 26 T cell receptor beta chains presented below share a single source sample, sequenced in a study of cytomegalovirus exposure and HLA in healthy donors. PCR used 60 Vbeta primers and 13 Jbeta primers. Clones were read by immunoSEQ multiplex PCR, and TCRdb kept only the in-frame ones, dropping some. Altogether 200,000 to 250,000 clones are present, 76% being singletons, with the ten largest covering over 0.55%. The sequenced sample was PBMCs. The receptors were gathered from a man younger than 35 in good health and CMV-seronegative.

This clone was counted between two and nine times. V gene TRBV25-1 combines with J gene TRBJ2-1; D unresolved. Trimming removed 8 bases from V and 7 bases from J, with 15 bases in between. Germline V gives CDR1 MGHDK, CDR2 SYGVNS. The CDR3 extends over 13 amino acids. The CDR3 region has the DNA TGTGCCAGCGTCGGGTGGGTAAGGAATGAGCAGTTCTTC. Translating it yields CASVGWVRNEQFF. The complete variable domain, with remaining parts taken from reference TRBV25-1 and TRBJ2-1, reads EADIYQTPRYLVIGTGKKITLECSQTMGHDKMYWYQQDPGMELHLIHYSYGVNSTEKGDLSSESTVSRIRTEHFPLTLESARPSHTSQYLCASVGWVRNEQFFGPGTRLTVL.

This chain connects TRBV5-1 to TRBJ1-3, with D possibly matching TRBD1 (6 bases). V lost 6 bases, J lost 0 bases, and 13 bases lay in between. The CDR3 has 15 residues. Germline V lookup: CDR1 SGHRS, CDR2 YFSETQ. In DNA, the CDR3 is TGCGCCAGCACTGAGCAGGGGTTCTCTGGAAACACCATATATTTT. This gives the protein CASTEQGFSGNTIYF.

The V call is TRBV5-5, the J call TRBJ2-7, with 8 bases aligning to TRBD2. J was trimmed by 2 bases and V by 5 bases; bases with no gene match: 9. Germline V lookup: CDR1 SGHKS, CDR2 YYEKEE (reference sequence). This CDR3 has 15 amino acids. CDR3 loop: CASRPGAGGTYEQYF. CDR3 in DNA: TGTGCCAGCAGACCCGGGGCGGGAGGTACCTACGAGCAGTACTTC. The whole variable domain, remainder taken from reference TRBV5-5 and TRBJ2-7, is DAGVTQSPTHLIKTRGQQVTLRCSPISGHKSVSWYQQVLGQGPQFIFQYYEKEERGRGNFPDRFSARQFPNYSSELNVNALLLGDSALYLCASRPGAGGTYEQYFGPGTRLTVT.

This chain uses TRBV5-5 with TRBJ1-1; D not certain. Germline V gene data show CDR1 as SGHKS and CDR2 as YYEKEE (reference sequence). V was shortened by 3 bases and J by 3 bases, with 9 bases between the two germline ends. The CDR3 spans 13 residues. The CDR3 DNA follows: TGTGCCAGCAGCTCCTTCGCGGACACTGAAGCTTTCTTT. It translates to CASSSFADTEAFF.

The chain uses TRBV19 and TRBJ1-5; TRBD1 is a possible D gene (5 bases). The CDR3 contains 14 residues. Germline assignment: CDR1 LNHDA and CDR2 SQIVND (reference sequence). The ends were cut back, 6 bases at V and 3 bases at J, with 12 bases in the middle. This chain's CDR3 is CASRRSRANQPQHF. DNA of the CDR3: TGTGCCAGTAGAAGGTCCAGGGCCAATCAGCCCCAGCATTTT. Drawing the rest from reference TRBV19 and TRBJ1-5, the complete variable domain is DGGITQSPKYLFRKEGQNVTLSCEQNLNHDAMYWYRQDPGQGLRLIYYSQIVNDFQKGDIAEGYSVSREKKESFPLTVTSAQKNPTAFYLCASRRSRANQPQHFGDGTRLSIL.

The genes are TRBV7-9 and TRBJ2-1, with D tentatively TRBD2 (6 bases). Germline V CDR1 and CDR2: SEHNR, FQNEAQ (reference sequence). The V end lost 2 bases, the J end lost 3 bases, and 17 bases lay between the germline ends. The CDR3 is 17 residues long. The CDR3 protein is CASSLWGPGEHYNEQFF. The CDR3 DNA sequence: TGTGCCAGCAGCTTATGGGGCCCGGGAGAACACTACAATGAGCAGTTCTTC. The whole variable domain, filled in from reference TRBV7-9 and TRBJ2-1, reads DTGVSQNPRHKITKRGQNVTFRCDPISEHNRLYWYRQTLGQGPEFLTYFQNEAQLEKSRLLSDRFSAERPKGSFSTLEIQRTEQGDSAMYLCASSLWGPGEHYNEQFFGPGTRLTVL.

The V and J genes are TRBV18 and TRBJ1-2; 7 bases line up with TRBD1. Germline CDR1 and CDR2: KGHSH and LQKENI. The CDR3 consists of 15 residues. The V segment lost 3 bases and the J segment 4 bases; nucleotides outside the gene matches: 8. The CDR3 DNA reads as TGTGCCAGCTCACCCCCGGGGACAGCGACCTATGGCTACACCTTC. As protein: CASSPPGTATYGYTF.

The gene calls are TRBV11-2 and TRBJ1-4; maybe TRBD1 (6 bases). The CDR3 consists of 14 residues. Looked up from germline, CDR1 is SGHAT and CDR2 is FQNNGV. Trimming left V 5 bases short and J 5 bases short, with 12 bases between. The CDR3 region is CASSEHRANEKLFF. In DNA, the CDR3 is TGTGCCAGCAGCGAACACAGGGCGAATGAAAAACTGTTTTTT.

V is TRBV30 and J is TRBJ2-7; 9 bases are shared with TRBD1. CDR3 length: 15 residues. Germline values: CDR1 GTSNPN, CDR2 SVGIG (reference sequence). After removal of 7 bases from V and 6 bases from J, the junction contained 16 bases not matched to a gene. CDR3 in DNA: TGTGCCTCCCCTCGTTCAGGGACAGGGAGTGGCGAGCAGTACTTC. Amino acids: CASPRSGTGSGEQYF. The full variable domain, with the rest looked up from reference TRBV30 and TRBJ2-7, is SQTIHQWPATLVQPVGSPLSLECTVEGTSNPNLYWYRQAAGRGLQLLFYSVGIGQISSEVPQNLSASRPQDRQFILSSKKLLLSDSGFYLCASPRSGTGSGEQYFGPGTRLTVT.

The genes are TRBV21-1 and TRBJ2-7; the table's D call, TRBD2, has no DNA check behind it. TRBV21-1 is assigned pseudogene status. This CDR3 is 16 amino acids long. The CDR3 loop reads CASSKKRAGGVYEQYF. CDR3 DNA sequence: TGTGCCAGCAGCAAAAAGCGAGCGGGAGGCGTCTACGAGCAGTACTTC.

The V call is TRBV7-2, the J call TRBJ2-3, with D possibly being TRBD2 (6 bases). This CDR3 has 16 residues. Germline V lookup: CDR1 SGHTA, CDR2 FQGNSA. V dropped 1 base and J dropped 0 bases, with 11 bases sitting between them. The CDR3 here is CASSLVLALSTDTQYF. The CDR3, as DNA: TGTGCCAGCAGCTTAGTCCTAGCGCTTAGCACAGATACGCAGTATTTT.

The J gene is TRBJ2-1, the V gene TRBV5-4, with 9 bases aligning to TRBD2. The CDR3 consists of 15 residues. With V trimmed by 0 bases and J by 6 bases, 4 bases remained unmatched. Germline CDR1 reads SGHNT; CDR2 reads YYREEE (reference sequence). The CDR3, as DNA: TGTGCCAGCAGCTTGGACCTAGCGGGACGCAATGAGCAGTTCTTC. Amino acids: CASSLDLAGRNEQFF.

The chain employs TRBV18 and TRBJ2-3; tentatively, D is TRBD2 (8 bases). The CDR3 contains 17 residues. The V end lost 3 bases, the J end lost 4 bases, and 20 bases lay between the germline ends. Germline CDR1 is KGHSH and CDR2 is LQKENI. In DNA form, the CDR3 reads TGTGCCAGCTCACCTTCCGGACTAGCAGGGGGGGCAGATACGCAGTATTTT. Translated: CASSPSGLAGGADTQYF.

This clone was observed a few times. This chain links TRBV20-1 with TRBJ1-5, with D unclear. V was cut by 7 bases and J by 6 bases, with 7 bases left in between. CDR1 and CDR2 from the germline V gene are DFQATT and SNEGSKA (reference sequence). There are 10 residues in the CDR3. CDR3 bases: TGCAGTGGGGCGGGTCAGCCCCAGCATTTT. Translated: CSGAGQPQHF.

This chain joins TRBV7-6 and TRBJ1-5, with 7 bases matching TRBD1. Per germline, CDR1 SGHVS and CDR2 FNYEAQ. This CDR3 is built from 15 residues. With V trimmed by 1 base and J by 7 bases, 7 bases remained unmatched. CDR3 bases: TGTGCCAGCAGCTTAGGTGCGGGACAGAGGCAGCCCCAGCATTTT. As protein: CASSLGAGQRQPQHF.

This clone came up a few times. This chain connects TRBV30 to TRBJ2-3; TRBD1 agrees at 7 bases. J gave up 2 bases and V 1 base, and 9 bases lay outside the gene matches. The CDR3 runs 16 residues. Germline CDR1 and CDR2: GTSNPN and SVGIG (reference sequence). This CDR3 reads CAWSGWTGPSTDTQYF. The CDR3 nucleotides are TGTGCCTGGAGTGGTTGGACAGGCCCATCCACAGATACGCAGTATTTT.

This clone appeared a few times. The chain uses TRBV4-1 and TRBJ2-1, with no clear D. V shed 1 base and J shed 7 bases, with 5 bases lying between them. CDR1 MGHRA and CDR2 YSYEKL come from the germline V gene. The CDR3 spans 12 residues. The CDR3 spells CASSQGVNEQFF. DNA for the CDR3: TGCGCCAGCAGCCAAGGCGTGAATGAGCAGTTCTTC.

This sequence joins TRBV5-4 and TRBJ2-4; D is unresolved. Trimming took off 3 bases at V and 0 bases at J, with 10 bases between the two ends. CDR3 length: 15 amino acids. Germline CDR1 SGHNT, CDR2 YYREEE (reference sequence). The CDR3 sequence is CASSSPGTAKNIQYF. In nucleotides, the CDR3 is TGTGCCAGCAGCTCCCCCGGTACAGCCAAAAACATTCAGTACTTC. The full variable domain, with the rest looked up from reference TRBV5-4 and TRBJ2-4, is ETGVTQSPTHLIKTRGQQVTLRCSSQSGHNTVSWYQQALGQGPQFIFQYYREEENGRGNFPPRFSGLQFPNYSSELNVNALELDDSALYLCASSSPGTAKNIQYFGAGTRLSVL.

This chain uses TRBV6-5 with TRBJ2-5; possibly TRBD1 for D (5 bases). Germline CDR1 and CDR2: MNHEY and SVGAGI. The CDR3 runs to 13 residues. V was shortened by 5 bases and J by 4 bases, with 11 bases between the two germline ends. The CDR3 region is CASSTRQIETQYF. The CDR3 nucleotides read TGTGCCAGCAGTACGCGACAGATAGAGACCCAGTACTTC.

V gene TRBV6-5 combines with J gene TRBJ1-1; maybe TRBD1 (5 bases). This CDR3 is built from 14 residues. In germline, CDR1 is MNHEY, CDR2 SVGAGI. Trimming took 6 bases from V and 9 from J, leaving 20 bases between them. CDR3 DNA sequence: TGTGCCAGCAGCCGTTCAAATGCGGGACTCAAAGCTTTCTTT. It translates to CASSRSNAGLKAFF.

The CDR3 DNA follows: TGTGCCAGCAGTTTGGCGGGACAGGCACCCTACGAGCAGTACTTC. It is translated as CASSLAGQAPYEQYF. The J gene is TRBJ2-7, the V gene TRBV28; 8 positions match TRBD1. Losses at the gene ends were 3 bases for V and 2 bases for J; bases not matched to a gene: 6. This CDR3 has 15 amino acids. Germline-derived CDR1 and CDR2 are MDHEN and SYDVKM.

The rearrangement joins TRBV5-8 to TRBJ2-7, with D maybe TRBD1 (6 bases). The CDR3 runs 13 residues. Between the trimmed V and J ends, which lost 3 bases and 0 bases, there was a span of 7 bases. The V gene's germline CDR1 is SGHTS and CDR2 YDEGEE. The CDR3 reads CASSWDNSYEQYF. CDR3 nucleotides: TGTGCCAGCAGCTGGGACAACTCCTACGAGCAGTACTTC. Supplemented by reference TRBV5-8 and TRBJ2-7, the full variable domain reads EAGVTQSPTHLIKTRGQQATLRCSPISGHTSVYWYQQALGLGLQFLLWYDEGEERNRGNFPPRFSGRQFPNYSSELNVNALELEDSALYLCASSWDNSYEQYFGPGTRLTVT.

Only one count was recorded for this clone. This sample also contains other DNA sequences that code for the same CDR3. The chain employs TRBV9 and TRBJ2-1; 7 bases line up with TRBD2. Germline V gene lookup returns CDR1 SGDLS and CDR2 YYNGEE. CDR3 size: 16 residues. V lost 3 bases and J lost 0; bases outside the gene matches: 6. DNA of the CDR3: TGTGCCAGCAGCGGGGGCAGCGGGAACTCCTACAATGAGCAGTTCTTC. It specifies CASSGGSGNSYNEQFF.

The genes are TRBV6-5 and TRBJ2-7; TRBD2 aligns across 8 bases. Germline V gene data show CDR1 as MNHEY and CDR2 as SVGAGI. The CDR3 covers 14 residues. V lost 6 bases and J lost 4; bases outside the gene matches: 8. CDR3 protein: CASSRGGPPYEQYF. CDR3 DNA: TGTGCCAGCAGCCGGGGGGGGCCTCCTTACGAGCAGTACTTC.

This clone was detected only once. The chain is built from TRBV28 and TRBJ1-5, with 7 bases lining up with TRBD1. J lost 3 bases, V lost 2 bases, and 7 bases had no gene match. The V gene's germline CDR1 is MDHEN and CDR2 SYDVKM. The CDR3 contains 16 residues. The CDR3 nucleotides are TGTGCCAGCAGTTTAAGAACAGGGGAGTTCAATCAGCCCCAGCATTTT. It encodes CASSLRTGEFNQPQHF.

This chain connects TRBV2 to TRBJ1-5; D might be TRBD1 (5 bases). The CDR3 covers 14 residues. Germline V gene data show CDR1 as SNHLY and CDR2 as FYNNEI. Between the trimmed V and J ends, which lost 6 bases and 0 bases, there was a span of 9 bases. CDR3 amino acids: CASRQVYSNQPQHF. The CDR3 DNA follows: TGTGCCAGCAGACAGGTTTATAGCAATCAGCCCCAGCATTTT.